The rows below give T cell receptor beta chains drawn from one sample of a study of T-cell reconstitution after alpha-beta-depleted transplantation in children. TCRdb recomputed calls from the PCR reads with MiXCR, one row per CDR3 protein. The sample shows around 580,000 distinct CDR3 sequences, under 25% of them seen only once. Sequenced material: PBMCs, mostly from graft donor cells, taken 360 days after TCRalphabeta/CD19-depleted stem cell transplant. Source of these receptors: a boy less than two years old who had a stem cell transplant for acute myeloid leukemia, so the T cells may come from the graft donor. The CDR3 runs from the conserved cysteine through the conserved F or W. D genes are given only for firm matches. Clone size is not always given. Where it is, it says once, few, many or a class for expanded clones.

D: TRBD1
V: TRBV5-1
size: many
J: TRBJ2-5
DNA: TGCGCCAGCAGCTCGGACAGGCTGGGGGAGACCCAGTACTTC
CDR3: CASSSDRLGETQYF

D: .
V: TRBV7-2
size: .
J: TRBJ2-4
DNA: TGTGCCAGCGCCCCTGCTATAGCCAAAAACATTCAGTACTTC
CDR3: CASAPAIAKNIQYF

D: .
V: TRBV6-1
size: .
J: TRBJ1-1
DNA: TGTGCCAGCAGTGAAGTCCGCAGGGGATCGACTGAAGCTTTCTTT
CDR3: CASSEVRRGSTEAFF

D: .
V: TRBV6-5
size: few
J: TRBJ1-5
DNA: TGTGCCAGCAGTTACTCGAAGTACCACCCAGGAAGCAATCAGCCCCAGCATTTT
CDR3: CASSYSKYHPGSNQPQHF

D: TRBD1
V: TRBV6-5
size: .
J: TRBJ2-2
DNA: TGTGCCAGCAGTTACCCATCTACAGGGGGCGAGGGGGAGCTGTTTTTT
CDR3: CASSYPSTGGEGELFF

D: .
V: TRBV20-1
size: many
J: TRBJ2-7
DNA: TGCAGTGCTAGAGCTAGGTCAGGGTGGACCTACGAGCAGTACTTC
CDR3: CSARARSGWTYEQYF

D: .
V: TRBV6-1
size: few
J: TRBJ2-7
DNA: TGTGCCAGCAGTGCCTCTACAGGGGTGGCGGGAGAGCAGTACTTC
CDR3: CASSASTGVAGEQYF

D: .
V: TRBV12-3/TRBV12-4
size: many
J: TRBJ1-6
DNA: TGTGCCAGCAAGGTCTCCTATAATTCACCCCTCCACTTT
CDR3: CASKVSYNSPLHF

D: .
V: TRBV29-1
size: few
J: TRBJ2-1
DNA: TGCAGCGTTGGCGGACAGTACAATGAGCAGTTCTTC
CDR3: CSVGGQYNEQFF

D: .
V: TRBV12-3/TRBV12-4
size: many
J: TRBJ1-1
DNA: TGTGCCAGCAGTCTCAGGAGGGGGGGGGTGAACACTGAAGCTTTCTTT
CDR3: CASSLRRGGVNTEAFF

D: .
V: TRBV7-9
size: .
J: TRBJ2-3
DNA: TGTGCCAGCAGCTTTGATACCACCGGCACAGATACGCAGTATTTT
CDR3: CASSFDTTGTDTQYF

D: TRBD1
V: TRBV28
size: .
J: TRBJ2-5
DNA: TGTGCCAGCAGTTCGAACCGGGACAGGGGGGAGACCCAGTACTTC
CDR3: CASSSNRDRGETQYF

D: .
V: TRBV6-1
size: .
J: TRBJ1-1
DNA: TGTGCCAGCAGTGGCGGACGCGGGGGGTGGCGCGGGGACCGAGCGAACACTGAAGCTTTCTTT
CDR3: CASSGGRGGWRGDRANTEAFF

D: .
V: TRBV20-1
size: few
J: TRBJ1-2
DNA: TGCAGCGCGCGGGACGCCCGTTTCGCTAACTATGGCTACACCTTC
CDR3: CSARDARFANYGYTF

D: TRBD1
V: TRBV11-2
size: many
J: TRBJ2-3
DNA: TGTGCCAGCAGCTCGGACAGGTATCAGTCAGATACGCAGTATTTT
CDR3: CASSSDRYQSDTQYF

D: TRBD1
V: TRBV5-1
size: .
J: TRBJ1-4
DNA: TGCGCCAGCAGCTTGCTCTTTGACAGGGCGGGTGAAAAACTGTTTTTT
CDR3: CASSLLFDRAGEKLFF

D: TRBD1
V: TRBV20-1
size: few
J: TRBJ1-2
DNA: TGCAGTGCTAGTCCTAACAGGGGGCAGGCTAACTATGGCTACACCTTC
CDR3: CSASPNRGQANYGYTF

D: .
V: TRBV12-3/TRBV12-4
size: .
J: TRBJ2-5
DNA: TGTGCCAGCAGTCCCCAGCCGGGGGGCGGGGAGACCCAGTACTTC
CDR3: CASSPQPGGGETQYF

D: .
V: TRBV5-1
size: many
J: TRBJ1-1
DNA: TGCGCCAGCAGCCGCCAGGGACCCATGAACACTGAAGCTTTCTTT
CDR3: CASSRQGPMNTEAFF

D: TRBD1
V: TRBV20-1
size: few
J: TRBJ1-2
DNA: TGCAGTGCTAGAGAGGGTTATAAGGGGGACAGGTCTTATGGCTACACCTTC
CDR3: CSAREGYKGDRSYGYTF

D: .
V: TRBV24-1
size: .
J: TRBJ2-4
DNA: TGTGCCACCAGTGATTCTGGGGTAGACATTCAGTACTTC
CDR3: CATSDSGVDIQYF

D: TRBD2
V: TRBV29-1
size: .
J: TRBJ2-3
DNA: TGCAGCGTTATAGCGGGGAGCACAGATACGCAGTATTTT
CDR3: CSVIAGSTDTQYF